This T cell receptor beta chain was found in a study of CD4 T cells in relation to SARS-CoV-2 and coronaviruses. Study context: Patient ages ranged from about 21 to 72, median 38.

Profiling relied on immunoSEQ multiplex PCR, and the TCRdb table lists in-frame clones only, not all of them. The data show about 41,000 clones, about 87% seen once. Points on this clone: Its antigen is not known. One end of the junction varies from germline; a read error may be responsible.

The CDR3 is 17 amino acids. Germline lookup yields CDR1 LGHNA and CDR2 YNFKEQ. Naive or memory CD4+ cells were cultured 1:1 with T cell-depleted PBMCs plus CEF. Sequencing was carried out using naive CD4+ T cells from PBMCs, cultured in vitro. Subset here: naive CD4+ T cells isolated by negative enrichment. This chain uses TRBV4-2 with TRBJ2-3, with TRBD2 identical over 10 bases. The source is an adult with COVID-19. The CDR3, as DNA: TGTGCCAGCAGCCAAGAGGGGTCTAGCGGGAGCATAGATACGCAGTATTTT. This translates into CASSQEGSSGSIDTQYF.